This entry lists 16 T cell receptor beta chains sequenced from one sample in a study of cytomegalovirus exposure and HLA in healthy donors (dated by TCRdb to the late 2010s). Libraries were built with the immunoSEQ multiplex PCR assay. The multiplex PCR relied on a mix of 60 forward primers for TCR Vbeta segments and 13 reverse primers for TCR Jbeta segments. The source is immuneACCESS, and TCRdb retained only in-frame sequences with V and J called. Part of the clones is not carried over; for the studies checked, unresolved V genes explain less than half of this, and the remainder is unexplained. This sample comprises about 200,000 clones, about 75% of them detected only once. The biggest ten clones account for approximately 1.8% of the sample. Sequenced material: PBMCs. The receptors originated from a male donor in good health and CMV-seronegative.

This chain links TRBV11-3 with TRBJ1-1, with D possibly being TRBD1 (5 bases). The length of the CDR3 is 13 residues. Trimming removed 8 bases from V and 4 bases from J, with 14 bases in between. Germline assignment: CDR1 SGHNT and CDR2 YENEEA. The CDR3 bases are TGTGCCAGCGCGGGGCATACCGGCACTGAAGCTTTCTTT. This translates into CASAGHTGTEAFF.

This sequence joins TRBV29-1 and TRBJ2-2; 9 bases align to TRBD1. The germline gives CDR1 SQVTM, CDR2 ANQGSEA. CDR3 length: 12 amino acids. The J segment lost 4 bases and the V segment lost 6 bases, leaving 0 bases of the junction unmatched. This CDR3 is CSVDRGTGELFF. The CDR3 bases are TGCAGCGTGGACAGGGGCACCGGGGAGCTGTTTTTT.

A few counts support this clone. At the DNA level, this CDR3 is encoded by other sequences in the same sample as well. V and J are TRBV7-9 and TRBJ2-2, with a weak D call TRBD2 (6 bases). With 6 bases removed from V and 6 bases from J, the gap between germline ends came to 11 bases. This CDR3 is built from 13 residues. Germline loops: CDR1 SEHNR, CDR2 FQNEAQ (reference sequence). The CDR3 nucleotides read TGTGCCAGCAGTTTTTCGGGGGCCGGGGAGCTGTTTTTT. Its translation is CASSFSGAGELFF.

This clone was recorded only once. The V gene is TRBV6-5, the J gene TRBJ2-5, with TRBD1 identical over 7 bases. Trimming at V came to 6 bases and at J to 1 base, leaving 5 bases not matched to a gene. This CDR3 contains 14 residues. Looked up from germline, CDR1 is MNHEY and CDR2 is SVGAGI. The CDR3 is CASSQTGSQETQYF. The CDR3 DNA reads TGTGCCAGCAGCCAGACAGGGTCCCAAGAGACCCAGTACTTC.

The gene calls are TRBV27 and TRBJ2-5, with 9 bases fitting TRBD1. The CDR3 spans 14 residues. Germline loops: CDR1 MNHEY, CDR2 SMNVEV (reference sequence). With 6 bases clipped from V and 5 bases from J, the junction kept 7 bases outside the gene matches. This CDR3 is CASRRQGVRETQYF. CDR3 nucleotide sequence: TGTGCCAGCAGGCGACAGGGGGTAAGGGAGACCCAGTACTTC.

The CDR3 reads CASSVAQVTSGANVLTF. In nucleotides, the CDR3 is TGTGCCAGCAGCGTAGCTCAGGTGACCTCTGGGGCCAACGTCCTGACTTTC. This sequence joins TRBV9 and TRBJ2-6; D not certain. V was pared by 0 bases and J by 0 bases, with 10 bases between. The CDR3 spans 17 residues. Germline V gene lookup returns CDR1 SGDLS and CDR2 YYNGEE.

The chain carries TRBV29-1 and TRBJ2-1; D is uncertain. This CDR3 has 12 amino acids. CDR1 and CDR2 from the germline V gene are SQVTM and ANQGSEA. Trimming took off 0 bases at V and 11 bases at J, with 11 bases between the two ends. CDR3 protein: CSVEDLVLKQFF. The CDR3, as DNA: TGCAGCGTTGAAGATCTGGTACTGAAGCAGTTCTTC.

To note about this clone: The same CDR3 can be traced to other DNA sequences in this sample. The chain couples TRBV6-1 to TRBJ1-2, with TRBD1 identical over 10 bases. CDR3 length equals 15 residues. Germline V lookup: CDR1 MNHNS, CDR2 SASEGT. V lost 4 bases, J lost 2 bases, and 4 bases stayed unmatched. CDR3 sequence (DNA): TGTGCCAGCAGTGCAGGACAGGGGGGCAACTATGGCTACACCTTC. It is translated as CASSAGQGGNYGYTF.

The rearrangement uses TRBV6-5 and TRBJ1-1; a weak D match, TRBD1 (6 bases). V lost 2 bases and J 11 bases, leaving 24 bases between the germline ends. CDR1 is MNHEY, CDR2 SVGAGI, per germline. The CDR3 is 16 residues long. CDR3: CASSYKGQGLFGKAFF. The CDR3 nucleotides read TGTGCCAGCAGTTACAAGGGGCAGGGGTTATTCGGAAAGGCTTTCTTT.

The chain carries TRBV11-2 and TRBJ1-1; no reliable D call. V lost 2 bases, J lost 4 bases, and 8 bases lay in between. The CDR3 runs 13 residues. The germline gives CDR1 SGHAT, CDR2 FQNNGV. CDR3 residues: CASSLSGLTEAFF. In DNA form, the CDR3 reads TGTGCCAGCAGCTTAAGCGGACTCACTGAAGCTTTCTTT.

This chain connects TRBV7-2 to TRBJ2-7; TRBD1 might be the D (5 bases). CDR3 size: 12 residues. Trimming removed 5 bases from V and 3 bases from J, with 8 bases in between. The V gene's germline CDR1 is SGHTA and CDR2 FQGNSA. The CDR3 DNA sequence: TGTGCCAGCAGCCAGCAGGGCTACGAGCAGTACTTC. Its protein product is CASSQQGYEQYF.

This clone was counted only a few times. The V gene is TRBV7-2, the J gene TRBJ1-2, with a tentative D call TRBD1 (6 bases). Per the germline V gene, CDR1 is SGHTA and CDR2 is FQGNSA. This CDR3 is 15 amino acids long. V dropped 1 base and J dropped 8 bases, with 17 bases sitting between them. The CDR3: CASSLVLTGSGGYTF. CDR3 nucleotides: TGTGCCAGCAGCTTAGTCCTAACAGGGAGTGGCGGCTACACCTTC.

The V call is TRBV5-1, the J call TRBJ2-1; D possibly corresponds to TRBD2 (5 bases). This CDR3 region has 12 residues. Germline V CDR1 and CDR2: SGHRS, YFSETQ. Trimming took off 2 bases at V and 9 bases at J, with 9 bases between the two ends. The CDR3 reads CASSLPGTEQFF. The DNA of the CDR3 is TGCGCCAGCAGCTTACCGGGAACTGAGCAGTTCTTC.

The V gene is TRBV4-2, the J gene TRBJ1-1; no clear D gene. Germline assignment: CDR1 LGHNA and CDR2 YNFKEQ. The CDR3 covers 13 residues. The V gene lost 3 bases and the J gene lost 1 base, with 6 bases spanning the gap. CDR3 sequence: CASSHNGNTEAFF. CDR3 bases: TGTGCCAGCAGCCACAACGGGAACACTGAAGCTTTCTTT.

The chain has TRBV28 and TRBJ2-7; 8 bases map to TRBD1. V trimming: 7 bases; J trimming: 7 bases; junction bases outside the gene matches: 9. Germline V gene sequence: CDR1 MDHEN, CDR2 SYDVKM. This CDR3 comprises 13 residues. CDR3 sequence: CASMTYTGGEQYF. CDR3 DNA sequence: TGTGCCAGCATGACCTACACAGGGGGTGAGCAGTACTTC.

The rearrangement joins TRBV6-5 to TRBJ1-2; TRBD1 matches at 8 bases. Germline lookup yields CDR1 MNHEY and CDR2 SVGAGI. This CDR3 has 15 residues. The ends lost 1 base at V and 7 bases at J; junction bases unmatched: 8. The CDR3, as DNA: TGTGCCAGCAGTTACTTTTCAGGGGGCGCGGGTGGCTACACCTTC. As protein: CASSYFSGGAGGYTF.